This TCR beta chain was sequenced for a study of cytomegalovirus exposure and HLA in healthy donors. Study-wide results and limits: Later, TCR association rates were found to vary by HLA locus, highest for DRB1 and lowest for HLA-C.

This CDR3 has 15 amino acids. V shed 8 bases and J 4 bases; nucleotides not matched to a gene: 10. Germline values: CDR1 LNHDA, CDR2 SQIVND (reference sequence). Nominally healthy donors were sampled, though unrecorded immune exposures were likely. Primers for the PCR totalled 60 Vbeta and 13 Jbeta. Libraries were prepared by immunoSEQ multiplex PCR; TCRdb keeps only in-frame clonotypes and omits some of them. The table shows 150,000 to 200,000 clones, with roughly 83% occurring only once. Note on this clone: Its antigen is not identified.

What was sequenced was PBMCs. This TCR was sampled from a woman between 45 and 60 years old in good health and CMV-seronegative. The V call is TRBV19, the J call TRBJ1-2, with 10 bases matching TRBD1. DNA for the CDR3: TGTGCCAGTTCCGCAGACAGGGGGCGAACCTATGGCTACACCTTC. The encoded protein is CASSADRGRTYGYTF.